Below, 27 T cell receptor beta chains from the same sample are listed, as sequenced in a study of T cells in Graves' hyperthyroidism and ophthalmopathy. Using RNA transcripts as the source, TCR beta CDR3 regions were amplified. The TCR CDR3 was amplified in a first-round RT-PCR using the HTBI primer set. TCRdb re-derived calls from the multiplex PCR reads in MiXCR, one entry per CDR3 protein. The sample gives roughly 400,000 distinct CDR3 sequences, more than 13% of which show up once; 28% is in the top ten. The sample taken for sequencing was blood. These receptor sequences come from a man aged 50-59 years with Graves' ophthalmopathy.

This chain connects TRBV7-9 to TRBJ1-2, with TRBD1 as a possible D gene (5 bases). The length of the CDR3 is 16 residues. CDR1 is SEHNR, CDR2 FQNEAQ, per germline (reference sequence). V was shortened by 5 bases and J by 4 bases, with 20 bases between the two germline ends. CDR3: CASSQTTAGDGYGYTF. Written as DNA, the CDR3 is TGTGCCAGCAGCCAAACGACAGCGGGGGATGGCTATGGCTACACCTTC. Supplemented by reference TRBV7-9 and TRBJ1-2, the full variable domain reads DTGVSQNPRHKITKRGQNVTFRCDPISEHNRLYWYRQTLGQGPEFLTYFQNEAQLEKSRLLSDRFSAERPKGSFSTLEIQRTEQGDSAMYLCASSQTTAGDGYGYTFGSGTRLTVV.

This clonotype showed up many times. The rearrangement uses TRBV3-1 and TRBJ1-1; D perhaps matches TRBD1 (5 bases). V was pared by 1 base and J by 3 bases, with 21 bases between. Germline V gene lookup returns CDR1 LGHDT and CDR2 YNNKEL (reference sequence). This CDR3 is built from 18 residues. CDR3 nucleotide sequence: TGTGCCAGCAGCCAAGCTCACGTGTTCGGGCTGGGGGACACTGAAGCTTTCTTT. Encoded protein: CASSQAHVFGLGDTEAFF.

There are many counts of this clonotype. The CDR3 DNA reads as TGCGCCAGCAGCCCTGGGGGTGACACTGAAGCTTTCTTT. Translating gives CASSPGGDTEAFF. The chain employs TRBV5-1 and TRBJ1-1, with D possibly being TRBD1 (5 bases). The CDR3 is 13 residues long. Germline V gene sequence: CDR1 SGHRS, CDR2 YFSETQ. The ends were cut back, 4 bases at V and 3 bases at J, with 10 bases in the middle. The full variable domain, with the rest looked up from reference TRBV5-1 and TRBJ1-1, is KAGVTQTPRYLIKTRGQQVTLSCSPISGHRSVSWYQQTPGQGLQFLFEYFSETQRNKGNFPGRFSGRQFSNSRSEMNVSTLELGDSALYLCASSPGGDTEAFFGQGTRLTVV.

The CDR3 DNA sequence: TGCGCCAGCTCATCACTAGCGGGAGGAGGGTCCGAGCAGTACTTC. Protein: CASSSLAGGGSEQYF. The J gene is TRBJ2-7, the V gene TRBV10-2; 12 bases fit TRBD2. Germline lookup yields CDR1 WSHSY and CDR2 SAAADI. The CDR3 extends over 15 amino acids. The V segment lost 8 bases and the J segment 6 bases; nucleotides outside the gene matches: 11.

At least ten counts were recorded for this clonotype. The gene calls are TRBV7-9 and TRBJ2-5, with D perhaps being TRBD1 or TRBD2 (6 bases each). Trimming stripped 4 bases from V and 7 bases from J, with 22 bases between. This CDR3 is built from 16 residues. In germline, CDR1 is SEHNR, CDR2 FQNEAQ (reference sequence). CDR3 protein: CASSYGGDKGSGTQYF. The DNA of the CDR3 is TGTGCCAGCAGCTACGGAGGGGACAAGGGATCGGGGACCCAGTACTTC.

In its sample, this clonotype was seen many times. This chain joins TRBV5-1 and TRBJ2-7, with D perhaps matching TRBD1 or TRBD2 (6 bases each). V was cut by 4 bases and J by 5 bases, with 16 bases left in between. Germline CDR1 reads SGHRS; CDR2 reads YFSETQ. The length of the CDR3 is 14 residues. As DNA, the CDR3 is TGCGCCAGCAGCCCCTATGAGGGGGGAAACGAGCAGTACTTC. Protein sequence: CASSPYEGGNEQYF.

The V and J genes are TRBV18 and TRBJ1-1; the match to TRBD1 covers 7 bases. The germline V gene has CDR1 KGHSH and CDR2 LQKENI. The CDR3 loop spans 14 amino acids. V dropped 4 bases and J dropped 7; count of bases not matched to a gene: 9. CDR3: CASSQGDSGHEAFF. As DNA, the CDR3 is TGTGCCAGCTCACAAGGGGACAGCGGGCATGAAGCTTTCTTT.

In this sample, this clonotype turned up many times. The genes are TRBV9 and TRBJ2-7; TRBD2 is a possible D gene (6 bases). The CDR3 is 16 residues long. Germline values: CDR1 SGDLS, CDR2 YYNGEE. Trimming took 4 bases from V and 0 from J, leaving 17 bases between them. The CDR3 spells CASSPPGTSFSYEQYF. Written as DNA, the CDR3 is TGTGCCAGCAGCCCCCCCGGGACTTCTTTCTCCTACGAGCAGTACTTC.

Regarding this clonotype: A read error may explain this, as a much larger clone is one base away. CDR3 coding DNA: TGCAGTGCTGAACAGGGGACCAACACCGGGGAGATGTTTTTT. Amino acids: CSAEQGTNTGEMFF. J is TRBJ2-2 and V is TRBV20-1; 7 nucleotides line up with TRBD1. Germline CDR1 and CDR2: DFQATT and SNEGSKA (reference sequence). CDR3 length: 14 residues.

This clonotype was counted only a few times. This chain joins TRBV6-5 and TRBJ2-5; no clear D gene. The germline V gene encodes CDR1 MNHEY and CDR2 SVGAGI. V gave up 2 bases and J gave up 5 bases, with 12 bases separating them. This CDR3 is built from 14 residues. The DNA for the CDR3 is TGTGCCAGCAGTTACACCGACCCGTGGGAGACCCAGTACTTC. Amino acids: CASSYTDPWETQYF.

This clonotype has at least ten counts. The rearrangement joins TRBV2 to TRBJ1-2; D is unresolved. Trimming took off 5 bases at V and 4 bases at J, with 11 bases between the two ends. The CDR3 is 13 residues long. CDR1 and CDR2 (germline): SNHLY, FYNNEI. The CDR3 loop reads CASSSGRPYGYTF. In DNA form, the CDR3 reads TGTGCCAGCAGTTCCGGCAGACCCTATGGCTACACCTTC.

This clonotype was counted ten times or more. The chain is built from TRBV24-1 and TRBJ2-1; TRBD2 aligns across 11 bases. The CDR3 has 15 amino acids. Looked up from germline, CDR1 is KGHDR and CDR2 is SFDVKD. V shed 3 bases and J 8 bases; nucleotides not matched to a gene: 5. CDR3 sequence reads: CATSDRPGLADEQFF. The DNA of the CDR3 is TGTGCCACCAGTGATCGACCGGGACTAGCGGATGAGCAGTTCTTC.

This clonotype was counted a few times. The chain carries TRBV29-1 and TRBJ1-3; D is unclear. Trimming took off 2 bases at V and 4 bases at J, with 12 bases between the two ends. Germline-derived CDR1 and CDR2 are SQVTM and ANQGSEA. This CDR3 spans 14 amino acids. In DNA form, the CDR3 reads TGCAGCGTTGAAATAGGGATTGCCGGAAACACCATATATTTT. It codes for CSVEIGIAGNTIYF.

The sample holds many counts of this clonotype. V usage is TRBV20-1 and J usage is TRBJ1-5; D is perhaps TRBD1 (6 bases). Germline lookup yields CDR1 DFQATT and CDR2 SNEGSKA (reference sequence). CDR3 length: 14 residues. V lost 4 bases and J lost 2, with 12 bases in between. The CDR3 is CSATRGAGNQPQHF. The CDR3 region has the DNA TGCAGTGCTACCAGGGGAGCGGGCAATCAGCCCCAGCATTTT.

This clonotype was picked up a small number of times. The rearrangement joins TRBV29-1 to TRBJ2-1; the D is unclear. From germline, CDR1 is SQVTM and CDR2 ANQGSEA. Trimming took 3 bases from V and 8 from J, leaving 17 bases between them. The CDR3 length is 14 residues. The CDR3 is CSVDRSGPPYEQFF. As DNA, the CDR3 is TGCAGCGTTGACCGATCCGGGCCTCCCTATGAGCAGTTCTTC.

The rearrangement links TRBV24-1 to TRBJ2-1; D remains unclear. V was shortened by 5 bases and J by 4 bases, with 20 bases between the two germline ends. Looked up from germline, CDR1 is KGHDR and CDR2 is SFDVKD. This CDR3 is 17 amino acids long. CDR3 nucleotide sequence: TGTGCCACCAGTGCCCCTCCTCCGTCGCCCGGTTACAATGAGCAGTTCTTC. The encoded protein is CATSAPPPSPGYNEQFF.

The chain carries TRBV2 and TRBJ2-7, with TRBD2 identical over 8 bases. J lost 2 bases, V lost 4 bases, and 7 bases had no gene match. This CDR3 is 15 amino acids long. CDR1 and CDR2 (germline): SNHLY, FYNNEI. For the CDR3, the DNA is TGTGCCAGCAGTGGGTTAGCGGGGACCCCCTACGAGCAGTACTTC. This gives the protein CASSGLAGTPYEQYF.

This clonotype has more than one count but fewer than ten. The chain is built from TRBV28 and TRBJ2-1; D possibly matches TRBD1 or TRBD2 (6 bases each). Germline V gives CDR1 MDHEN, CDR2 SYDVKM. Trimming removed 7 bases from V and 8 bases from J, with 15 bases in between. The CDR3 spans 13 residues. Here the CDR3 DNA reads TGTGCCAGCAACGGGGGCACGGGTGATGAGCAGTTCTTC. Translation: CASNGGTGDEQFF.

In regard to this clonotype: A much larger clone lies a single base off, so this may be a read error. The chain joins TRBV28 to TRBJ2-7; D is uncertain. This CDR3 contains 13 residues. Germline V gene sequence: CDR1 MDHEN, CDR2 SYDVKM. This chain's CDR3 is CAGRTPSSYEQYF. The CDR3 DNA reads TGTGCCGGCAGAACCCCCAGCTCCTACGAGCAGTACTTC.

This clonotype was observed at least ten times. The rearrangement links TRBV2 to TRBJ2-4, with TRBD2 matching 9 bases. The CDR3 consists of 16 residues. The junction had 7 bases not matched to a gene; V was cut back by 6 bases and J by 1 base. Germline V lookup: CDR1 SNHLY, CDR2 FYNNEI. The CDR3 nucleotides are TGTGCCAGCAGGTCTAGCGGGGCGACGGCCAAAAACATTCAGTACTTC. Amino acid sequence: CASRSSGATAKNIQYF.

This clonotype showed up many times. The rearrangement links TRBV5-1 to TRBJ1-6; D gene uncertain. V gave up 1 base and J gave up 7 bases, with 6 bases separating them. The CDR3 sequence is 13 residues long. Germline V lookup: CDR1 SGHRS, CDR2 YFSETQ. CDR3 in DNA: TGCGCCAGCAGCTTGCTCGAGAATTCACCCCTCCACTTT. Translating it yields CASSLLENSPLHF.

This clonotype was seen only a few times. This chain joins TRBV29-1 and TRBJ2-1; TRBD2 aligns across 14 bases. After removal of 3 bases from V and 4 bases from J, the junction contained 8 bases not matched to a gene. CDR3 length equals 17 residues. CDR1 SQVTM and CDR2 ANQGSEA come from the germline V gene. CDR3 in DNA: TGCAGCGTTGAGGGCGGCGGACTAGCGGGAGGTTACAATGAGCAGTTCTTC. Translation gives CSVEGGGLAGGYNEQFF.

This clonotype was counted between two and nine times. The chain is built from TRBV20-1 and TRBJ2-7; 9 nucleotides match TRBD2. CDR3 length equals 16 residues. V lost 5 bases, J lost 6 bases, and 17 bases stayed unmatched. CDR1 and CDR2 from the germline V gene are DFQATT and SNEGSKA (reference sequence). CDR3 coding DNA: TGCAGTGCTTCGCCCTTAAGGGCGGGAGGGCAAGGCGAGCAGTACTTC. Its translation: CSASPLRAGGQGEQYF.

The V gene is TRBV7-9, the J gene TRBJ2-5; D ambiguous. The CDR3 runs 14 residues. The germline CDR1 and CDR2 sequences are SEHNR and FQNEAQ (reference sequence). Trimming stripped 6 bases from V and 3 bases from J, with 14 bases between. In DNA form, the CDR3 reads TGTGCCAGCAGTCCCACGCCAGGCAAAGAGACCCAGTACTTC. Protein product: CASSPTPGKETQYF.

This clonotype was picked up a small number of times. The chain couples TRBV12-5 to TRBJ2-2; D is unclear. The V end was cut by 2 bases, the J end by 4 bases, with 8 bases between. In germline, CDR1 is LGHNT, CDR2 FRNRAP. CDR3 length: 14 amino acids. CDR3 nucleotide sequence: TGTGCTAGTGGTTTGAACGGGCGCACCGGGGAGCTGTTTTTT. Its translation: CASGLNGRTGELFF.

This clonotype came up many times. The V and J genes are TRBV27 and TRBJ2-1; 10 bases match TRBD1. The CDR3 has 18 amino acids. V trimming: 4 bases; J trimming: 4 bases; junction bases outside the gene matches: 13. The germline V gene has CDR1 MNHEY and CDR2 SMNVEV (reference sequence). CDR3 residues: CASSSRGRQGALYNEQFF. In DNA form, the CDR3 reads TGTGCCAGCAGTTCAAGGGGAAGACAGGGGGCACTGTACAATGAGCAGTTCTTC.

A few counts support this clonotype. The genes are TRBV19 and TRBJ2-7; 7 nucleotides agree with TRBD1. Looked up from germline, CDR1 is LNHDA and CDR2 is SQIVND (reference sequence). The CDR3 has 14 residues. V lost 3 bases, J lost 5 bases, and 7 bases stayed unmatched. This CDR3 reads CASSIVQGSHEQYF. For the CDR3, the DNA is TGTGCCAGTAGTATCGTACAGGGGAGTCACGAGCAGTACTTC.